These T cell receptor beta chains were read from a single sample in a study of blood T cell repertoires in COVID-19. Some clones are missing from TCRdb's copy, which holds only in-frame ones; the method was immunoSEQ multiplex PCR. The data contain around 140,000 clones, roughly 90% of them singletons. The material sequenced was peripheral blood. The source of these receptors is a man aged 65-85 years with active COVID-19. Each CDR3 is given with its conserved first and last residue. The D gene is left open where the match is weak. Clone size appears in some rows only: once, few, many, or a class for an expanded clone.

TRBD1,TRBV6-5,12,TRBJ1-1,-,TGTGCCAGCAGTCCCCGGACAGGGCAGGCTTTCTTT,CASSPRTGQAFF
-,TRBV5-1,16,TRBJ2-3,-,TGCGCCAGCAGCTTAGGAGCGAGACCCTCCACAGATACGCAGTATTTT,CASSLGARPSTDTQYF
-,TRBV5-1,16,TRBJ1-4,-,TGCGCCAGCAGTCGCGGGGGGGTGATTGGGAATGAAAAACTGTTTTTT,CASSRGGVIGNEKLFF
-,TRBV6-6,12,TRBJ2-1,-,TGTGCCAGCAGTCTACTTTACAATGAGCAGTTCTTC,CASSLLYNEQFF
-,TRBV15,19,TRBJ1-4,-,TGTGCCACCAGCAGAGATCGACGAGGCATCCTAGGAACTAATGAAAAACTGTTTTTT,CATSRDRRGILGTNEKLFF
-,TRBV23-1,14,TRBJ1-1,-,TGCGCCAGCAGGTTTCAGGGCCGGAACACTGAAGCTTTCTTT,CASRFQGRNTEAFF
-,TRBV6-4,13,TRBJ2-1,-,TGTGCCAGCAGTGTCACAGGGGGGGGGAGAACGTTCTTC,CASSVTGGGRTFF
TRBD2,TRBV9,14,TRBJ2-7,-,TGTGCCAGCAGCGCCGGGACTAGCGGAGGCGAGCAGTACTTC,CASSAGTSGGEQYF
-,TRBV28,15,TRBJ2-7,-,TGTGCCAGCAGTTCTCCCGGGACAACTGCCTACGAGCAGTACTTC,CASSSPGTTAYEQYF
TRBD2,TRBV7-8,16,TRBJ2-5,-,TGTGCCAGCAGCCTCTATGATGGGACTAGCGGGGAGACCCAGTACTTC,CASSLYDGTSGETQYF
TRBD2,TRBV4-1,16,TRBJ2-1,once,TGCGCCAGCAGCCAAGAGGGGATAGCGGGAGGGGGTGAGCAGTTCTTC,CASSQEGIAGGGEQFF
TRBD2,TRBV11-2,18,TRBJ2-2,-,TGTGCCAGCAGCCCGAGCTTCATCGGACTAGCGTCTTACGGGGAGCTGTTTTTT,CASSPSFIGLASYGELFF
-,TRBV28,14,TRBJ2-7,-,TGTGCCAGCAGTTTCCCCCGCCGGGGGAGCCAGCAGTACTTC,CASSFPRRGSQQYF
-,TRBV4-3,15,TRBJ2-3,-,TGCGCCAGCAGCCAAGGAGGCATCGTACGAGATACGCAGTATTTT,CASSQGGIVRDTQYF
-,TRBV28,13,TRBJ1-2,-,TGTGCCAGCAGTCCGGGACAACACTATGGCTACACCTTC,CASSPGQHYGYTF
-,TRBV5-1,15,TRBJ1-2,-,TGCGCCAGCAGCTTGGCTTCAGCCAGGGGCTATGGCTACACCTTC,CASSLASARGYGYTF
TRBD1,TRBV6-5,16,TRBJ1-1,-,TGTGCCAGCAGTTACAGATCGACAGGGACGAACACTGAAGCTTTCTTT,CASSYRSTGTNTEAFF
TRBD1,TRBV5-1,15,TRBJ1-4,-,TGCGCCAGCAGGCCCCCCGGACAGGGAGGCGAAAAACTGTTTTTT,CASRPPGQGGEKLFF
-,TRBV29-1,12,TRBJ2-1,-,TGCAGCCCTCTCGGCAGGGACAATGAGCAGTTCTTC,CSPLGRDNEQFF
TRBD1,TRBV19,14,TRBJ1-5,-,TGTGCCAGTATGGGGGACAGGGACAATCAGCCCCAGCATTTT,CASMGDRDNQPQHF
-,TRBV29-1,12,TRBJ1-5,-,TGCAGCCCCGCACAGGGCAATCAGCCCCAGCATTTT,CSPAQGNQPQHF
-,TRBV6-2/TRBV6-3,13,TRBJ2-5,-,TGTGCCAGCAGCAATGGACAGTTGGAATCCCAGTACTTC,CASSNGQLESQYF
-,TRBV15,14,TRBJ1-2,once,TGTGCCACCAGCTCACGGACAAGCGACTATGGCTACACCTTC,CATSSRTSDYGYTF
TRBD1,TRBV27,13,TRBJ2-1,-,TGTGCCAGCAGTGCTCTACAGGGGCAGGAGTCGTTCTTC,CASSALQGQESFF
-,TRBV18,13,TRBJ1-4,-,TGTGCCAGCGCGAGAGGGGGTAAGGAAAAACTGTTTTTT,CASARGGKEKLFF
TRBD1,TRBV19,18,TRBJ1-5,-,TGTGCCAGTAGTAAAGGGACAGGGAGCAGTTATAGCAATCAGCCCCAGCATTTT,CASSKGTGSSYSNQPQHF
-,TRBV28,12,TRBJ2-1,-,TGTGCCAGCAGTTTATTAGTCAATGAGCAGTTCTTC,CASSLLVNEQFF
TRBD2,TRBV24-1,16,TRBJ2-3,-,TGTGCCACCAGTGATCCCGGACTAGCGGACACAGATACGCAGTATTTT,CATSDPGLADTDTQYF
-,TRBV7-9,13,TRBJ2-1,-,TGTGCCAGCAGCTTAGGCCAGGCGAATGAGCAGTTCTTC,CASSLGQANEQFF
TRBD1,TRBV6-2/TRBV6-3,15,TRBJ2-1,-,TGTGCCAGCAGCCACCCCTCGACAGGGAACAATGAGCAGTTCTTC,CASSHPSTGNNEQFF
-,TRBV11-3,15,TRBJ2-4,-,TGTGCCAGCAGCTTAAGGGGGTTAGCCAAAAACATTCAGTACTTC,CASSLRGLAKNIQYF
-,TRBV10-2,12,TRBJ1-2,once,TGCGCCAGCACCGGGACTGATTCTCGCTACACCTTC,CASTGTDSRYTF
-,TRBV3-1/TRBV3-2,15,TRBJ1-5,once,TGTGCCAGCAGCCAAGAGAGGCAAAGCAATCAGCCCCAGCATTTT,CASSQERQSNQPQHF
-,TRBV11-3,13,TRBJ2-4,-,TGTGCCAGCAGCTTGCAGGGATCGAACATTCAGTACTTC,CASSLQGSNIQYF
TRBD1,TRBV9,14,TRBJ1-4,-,TGTGCCAGCAGCGTACGAGGGGGCGATGAAAAACTGTTTTTT,CASSVRGGDEKLFF
-,TRBV6-4,12,TRBJ2-2,-,TGTGCCACCCACGGGGAGACCGGGGAGCTGTTTTTT,CATHGETGELFF
TRBD1,TRBV3-1/TRBV3-2,13,TRBJ2-1,once,TGTGCCAGCAGAGGGACAGGGCGCGATGAGCAGTTCTTC,CASRGTGRDEQFF
-,TRBV12-3/TRBV12-4,12,TRBJ1-6,-,TGTGCCAGCAGGCAGGGGAATTCACCCCTCCACTTT,CASRQGNSPLHF
TRBD1,TRBV28,16,TRBJ2-2,-,TGTGCCAGCACCAATCCGGGACAGGGGGGCGCCGGGGAGCTGTTTTTT,CASTNPGQGGAGELFF
-,TRBV30,12,TRBJ1-1,-,TGTGCCTGGAGGATTGGGGGGGGCGAAGCTTTCTTT,CAWRIGGGEAFF
TRBD1,TRBV15,17,TRBJ1-5,once,TGTGCCACCAGCTTCTGGACAGGGGGAAGTGGCAATCAGCCCCAGCATTTT,CATSFWTGGSGNQPQHF
-,TRBV11-2,12,TRBJ2-5,-,TGTGCCAGCAGCTTAGATATACAGCTCCAGTACTTC,CASSLDIQLQYF
-,TRBV2,11,TRBJ2-7,-,TGTGCCAGCAGGGCCGCCTACGAGCAGTACTTC,CASRAAYEQYF
TRBD1,TRBV27,13,TRBJ1-1,-,TGTGCCAGCAGTACGCAGGGGGACACTGAAGCTTTCTTT,CASSTQGDTEAFF
-,TRBV18,12,TRBJ2-5,-,TGTGCCAGCTCACCCGGAGAAGAGACCCAGTACTTC,CASSPGEETQYF
-,TRBV3-1/TRBV3-2,12,TRBJ2-3,-,TGTGCCAGCAGCCTACAGGGTCGTACGCAGTATTTT,CASSLQGRTQYF
-,TRBV7-9,13,TRBJ2-1,-,TGTGCCAGCAGCTTCCAGGGTAGGGATGAGCAGTTCTTC,CASSFQGRDEQFF
TRBD1,TRBV18,17,TRBJ2-6,-,TGTGCCAGCTCACTCACAGGGGGCGACTCTGGGGCCAACGTCCTGACTTTC,CASSLTGGDSGANVLTF
TRBD1,TRBV25-1,15,TRBJ1-5,-,TGTGCCAGCAGTCTAGGACAGGGCTCTAATCAGCCCCAGCATTTT,CASSLGQGSNQPQHF
-,TRBV4-3,13,TRBJ1-5,-,TGCGCCAGCAGCCAAGTTTTCGATCAGCCCCAGCATTTT,CASSQVFDQPQHF
-,TRBV4-2,16,TRBJ1-5,-,TGTGCCAGCAGCCCTAGGACAGTTGAAGGCAATCAGCCCCAGCATTTT,CASSPRTVEGNQPQHF
-,TRBV7-7,16,TRBJ2-5,-,TGTGCCAGCAGCCCCGGAGGGGCCGAATCAGGAAAGACCCAGTACTTC,CASSPGGAESGKTQYF
-,TRBV28,15,TRBJ2-2,medium-sized,TGTGCCAGCAGTTTAGAGGACTCATCGCCCGGGGAGCTGTTTTTT,CASSLEDSSPGELFF
-,TRBV28,15,TRBJ2-6,-,TGTGCCAGCAGCAGCACAGGGACTGGGGCCAACGTCCTGACTTTC,CASSSTGTGANVLTF
-,TRBV2,16,TRBJ2-2,-,TGTGCCAGCAGTCGCGGGACAGCCCCGAACACCGGGGAGCTGTTTTTT,CASSRGTAPNTGELFF